The 30 T cell receptor beta chains reported below all come from one sample, sequenced in a study of blood T cell repertoires in COVID-19. TCRdb keeps only in-frame clones here, not all; method: immunoSEQ multiplex PCR. The table has over 400,000 clones, around nine tenths seen once; the top ten hold around 7.9%. Sequenced: PBMCs or T cells enriched from blood (not recorded which). The origin of the receptors is a woman aged 60 to 75 who had recovered from COVID-19.

The V call is TRBV7-2, the J call TRBJ2-3, with TRBD2 matching 8 bases. CDR3 size: 16 residues. In germline, CDR1 is SGHTA, CDR2 FQGNSA. V gave up 5 bases and J gave up 4 bases; unmatched junction bases: 11. CDR3 loop: CASSPRLAGGADTQYF. The CDR3 nucleotides are TGTGCCAGCAGCCCCCGGCTGGCGGGGGGCGCAGATACGCAGTATTTT. Full variable domain (outside the CDR3, taken from reference TRBV7-2 and TRBJ2-3): GAGVSQSPSNKVTEKGKDVELRCDPISGHTALYWYRQSLGQGLEFLIYFQGNSAPDKSGLPSDRFSAERTGGSVSTLTIQRTQQEDSAVYLCASSPRLAGGADTQYFGPGTRLTVL.

The V gene is TRBV4-1, the J gene TRBJ2-5, with D tentatively TRBD2 (5 bases). This CDR3 is 13 amino acids long. V lost 4 bases, J lost 3 bases, and 9 bases lay in between. CDR1 is MGHRA, CDR2 YSYEKL, per germline. In nucleotides, the CDR3 is TGCGCCAGCAGCCGCCGGGGAGAAGAGACCCAGTACTTC. Protein: CASSRRGEETQYF.

J is TRBJ2-7 and V is TRBV5-1; TRBD1 matches at 9 bases. V gave up 5 bases and J gave up 4 bases; unmatched junction bases: 13. CDR3 length: 16 residues. CDR1 is SGHRS, CDR2 YFSETQ, per germline. CDR3 sequence reads: CASRRTSGTGKYEQYF. CDR3 nucleotide sequence: TGCGCCAGCAGGCGCACCTCCGGGACAGGGAAATACGAGCAGTACTTC. Full variable domain (rest looked up from reference TRBV5-1 and TRBJ2-7): KAGVTQTPRYLIKTRGQQVTLSCSPISGHRSVSWYQQTPGQGLQFLFEYFSETQRNKGNFPGRFSGRQFSNSRSEMNVSTLELGDSALYLCASRRTSGTGKYEQYFGPGTRLTVT.

The V and J genes are TRBV5-6 and TRBJ1-1; 8 positions match TRBD1. With V trimmed by 5 bases and J by 13 bases, 31 bases remained unmatched. CDR1 is SGHDT, CDR2 YYEEEE, per germline. The length of the CDR3 is 19 residues. The CDR3 here is CASRLLGQVYKGSGQMDFF. The CDR3 bases are TGTGCCAGCAGGTTGTTGGGACAGGTTTATAAGGGGAGTGGACAGATGGATTTCTTT.

V is TRBV3-1 (or the pseudogene TRBV3-2) and J is TRBJ1-3, with TRBD1 matching 8 bases. The germline gives CDR1 LGHDT, CDR2 YNNKEL (reference sequence). J was trimmed by 0 bases and V by 1 base; bases with no gene match: 14. The CDR3 runs 20 residues. The CDR3 nucleotides are TGTGCCAGCAGCCAAGCCGGGACAGGCGGTCCAGGGCGCTCTGGAAACACCATATATTTT. Translation: CASSQAGTGGPGRSGNTIYF.

V is TRBV9 and J is TRBJ2-1; 7 bases are shared with TRBD2. The V and J ends lost 2 bases and 0 bases, in that order; junction bases with no gene match: 8. The CDR3 has 17 amino acids. Germline values: CDR1 SGDLS, CDR2 YYNGEE. The CDR3 protein is CASSVGGGLSSYNEQFF. The CDR3 nucleotides read TGTGCCAGCAGCGTGGGCGGGGGTCTTAGCTCCTACAATGAGCAGTTCTTC.

The V call is TRBV6-7, the J call TRBJ2-7; D may be TRBD2 (6 bases). TRBV6-7 is an ORF for which the function is uncertain. This CDR3 is 14 amino acids long. The germline V and J ends were trimmed by 7 bases and 5 bases, with 18 bases remaining between them. The CDR3 spells CASTGDSPMDEQYV. DNA for the CDR3: TGTGCCAGCACGGGGGACTCTCCGATGGACGAGCAGTACGTC.

This clone was observed a single time. The CDR3 loop reads CASSPDRTTTTEAFF. The CDR3, as DNA: TGTGCCAGCTCACCCGACAGGACAACAACCACTGAAGCTTTCTTT. This chain connects TRBV18 to TRBJ1-1, with a tentative D call TRBD1 (6 bases). The V and J ends lost 3 bases and 4 bases respectively, with 15 bases between them. CDR3 size: 15 residues. CDR1 is KGHSH and CDR2 is LQKENI in the germline V gene. The complete variable domain, with remaining parts taken from reference TRBV18 and TRBJ1-1, reads NAGVMQNPRHLVRRRGQEARLRCSPMKGHSHVYWYRQLPEEGLKFMVYLQKENIIDESGMPKERFSAEFPKEGPSILRIQQVVRGDSAAYFCASSPDRTTTTEAFFGQGTRLTVV.

The chain uses TRBV5-5 and TRBJ2-1, with 7 bases that match TRBD1. Losses at the gene ends were 4 bases for V and 7 bases for J; bases not matched to a gene: 5. CDR1 SGHKS and CDR2 YYEKEE come from the germline V gene (reference sequence). CDR3 length equals 13 residues. Here the CDR3 reads CASSPGQKNEQFF. CDR3 in DNA: TGTGCCAGCAGCCCGGGACAGAAAAATGAGCAGTTCTTC.

For this clone: Other DNA sequences in the same sample also yield this CDR3. J is TRBJ2-1 and V is TRBV5-5; 11 bases are shared with TRBD2. V shed 0 bases and J 6 bases; nucleotides not matched to a gene: 2. Germline V lookup: CDR1 SGHKS, CDR2 YYEKEE (reference sequence). There are 15 residues in the CDR3. The CDR3 loop reads CASSLGLAGINEQFF. For the CDR3, the DNA is TGTGCCAGCAGCTTGGGACTAGCGGGAATCAATGAGCAGTTCTTC. Complete variable domain (other parts from reference TRBV5-5 and TRBJ2-1): DAGVTQSPTHLIKTRGQQVTLRCSPISGHKSVSWYQQVLGQGPQFIFQYYEKEERGRGNFPDRFSARQFPNYSSELNVNALLLGDSALYLCASSLGLAGINEQFFGPGTRLTVL.

The chain carries TRBV9 and TRBJ2-2, with TRBD2 as a possible D gene (5 bases). This CDR3 spans 15 amino acids. The germline CDR1 and CDR2 sequences are SGDLS and YYNGEE. Trimming cost V 1 base and J 4 bases, with 11 bases left between them. The chain's CDR3 is CASSVSGLGTGELFF. The DNA for the CDR3 is TGTGCCAGCAGCGTATCTGGACTCGGCACCGGGGAGCTGTTTTTT.

In this sample, this clone turned up once. V and J are TRBV11-2 and TRBJ1-1; D gene uncertain. Per the germline V gene, CDR1 is SGHAT and CDR2 is FQNNGV. V was pared by 6 bases and J by 2 bases, with 19 bases between. There are 16 residues in the CDR3. In DNA form, the CDR3 reads TGTGCCAGCAGGAGTCGGACTCTCGGAAGTAACACTGAAGCTTTCTTT. Amino acid sequence: CASRSRTLGSNTEAFF.

Concerning this clone: This same CDR3 is encoded by further DNA sequences in the sample. V gene TRBV18 combines with J gene TRBJ1-1; perhaps TRBD1 as D (5 bases). CDR3 length equals 13 residues. The V end was cut by 4 bases, the J end by 1 base, with 7 bases between. Germline V lookup: CDR1 KGHSH, CDR2 LQKENI. Here the CDR3 DNA reads TGTGCCAGCTCACTAGGACAGAACACTGAAGCTTTCTTT. It translates to CASSLGQNTEAFF.

The J gene is TRBJ2-5, the V gene TRBV5-4; 7 bases align to TRBD1. Looked up from germline, CDR1 is SGHNT and CDR2 is YYREEE (reference sequence). V gave up 3 bases and J gave up 3 bases; unmatched junction bases: 11. The CDR3 has 16 amino acids. CDR3 sequence reads: CASSSARDRVEETQYF. The CDR3 coding sequence is TGTGCCAGCAGCTCCGCCCGAGACAGGGTTGAAGAGACCCAGTACTTC.

Of note for this clone: The sample has other DNA sequences that encode this CDR3 too. The chain joins TRBV9 to TRBJ1-6, with TRBD1 matching 7 bases. J was trimmed by 9 bases and V by 0 bases; bases with no gene match: 3. There are 14 residues in the CDR3. CDR1 SGDLS and CDR2 YYNGEE come from the germline V gene. This CDR3 reads CASSVGQGGSPLHF. In DNA form, the CDR3 reads TGTGCCAGCAGCGTAGGACAGGGCGGTTCACCCCTCCACTTT.

The chain links TRBV11-2 to TRBJ1-1, with D unresolved. The CDR3 extends over 14 amino acids. Trimming shortened V by 7 bases and J by 1 base, and 13 bases separated the two germline ends. Germline CDR1 is SGHAT and CDR2 is FQNNGV. The CDR3 spells CASNPGRPNTEAFF. CDR3 coding DNA: TGTGCCAGCAACCCCGGCAGGCCGAACACTGAAGCTTTCTTT.

V usage is TRBV2 and J usage is TRBJ1-1; a weak D match, TRBD1 (5 bases). V lost 5 bases, J lost 0 bases, and 10 bases lay in between. CDR1 and CDR2 (germline): SNHLY, FYNNEI. CDR3 length equals 14 residues. CDR3 protein: CASSSGFLNTEAFF. The CDR3 bases are TGTGCCAGCAGTTCAGGGTTTTTGAACACTGAAGCTTTCTTT.

This chain joins TRBV10-1 and TRBJ2-3; the match to TRBD1 covers 7 bases. The CDR3 covers 16 residues. Germline V gene data show CDR1 as WNHNN and CDR2 as SYGVQD (reference sequence). Trimming at V came to 1 base and at J to 6 bases, leaving 10 bases not matched to a gene. CDR3 in amino acids: CASSEYPGGSSDTQYF. Here the CDR3 DNA reads TGCGCCAGCAGTGAGTATCCAGGGGGATCCTCCGATACGCAGTATTTT.

The CDR3 DNA sequence: TGTGCCAGTAGTTCCGAGAATGGGTTCGACCCGGGACAGGGGGCAAACTACGAGCAGTACGTC. This gives the protein CASSSENGFDPGQGANYEQYV. The chain couples TRBV19 to TRBJ2-7, with 12 bases fitting TRBD1. Trimming at V came to 5 bases and at J to 3 bases, leaving 23 bases not matched to a gene. Germline CDR1 is LNHDA and CDR2 is SQIVND (reference sequence). The CDR3 spans 21 residues.

The chain has TRBV2 and TRBJ2-1; 7 bases are a match to TRBD2. V was clipped by 6 bases and J by 3 bases; unmatched bases: 8. The CDR3 is 15 residues long. Germline loops: CDR1 SNHLY, CDR2 FYNNEI. The chain's CDR3 is CASSPSGTFYNEQFF. CDR3 DNA sequence: TGTGCCAGCAGCCCAAGCGGGACCTTCTACAATGAGCAGTTCTTC.

J is TRBJ1-6 and V is TRBV5-1; D may be TRBD1 (6 bases). Germline V lookup: CDR1 SGHRS, CDR2 YFSETQ. V gave up 0 bases and J gave up 7 bases, with 8 bases separating them. The CDR3 runs to 14 residues. As DNA, the CDR3 is TGCGCCAGCAGCTTGGGGGACAAAAATTCACCCCTCCACTTT. Protein: CASSLGDKNSPLHF.

The J gene is TRBJ2-6, the V gene TRBV18, with D possibly being TRBD2 (5 bases). The CDR3 is 14 amino acids. Trimming pared 5 bases from V and 2 bases from J, leaving 7 bases between. Germline CDR1 reads KGHSH; CDR2 reads LQKENI. In nucleotides, the CDR3 is TGTGCCAGCTCAGCCGGGACTGGGGCCAACGTCCTGACTTTC. It encodes CASSAGTGANVLTF.

This clone was recorded a few times. The chain has TRBV4-1 and TRBJ1-5; perhaps TRBD1 as D (6 bases). The CDR3 runs to 15 residues. The germline gives CDR1 MGHRA, CDR2 YSYEKL. Trimming cost V 4 bases and J 4 bases, with 14 bases left between them. CDR3 DNA: TGCGCCAGCAGCCGGAACGGACAGATAAATCAGCCCCAGCATTTT. Its protein is CASSRNGQINQPQHF.

This clone was observed a handful of times. V usage is TRBV19 and J usage is TRBJ1-5; D is possibly TRBD1 (5 bases). The CDR3 contains 14 residues. V was clipped by 7 bases and J by 0 bases, with 10 bases between them. CDR1 and CDR2 from the germline V gene are LNHDA and SQIVND (reference sequence). The CDR3 sequence is CASKAGLSNQPQHF. Here the CDR3 DNA reads TGTGCCAGTAAGGCGGGACTTAGCAATCAGCCCCAGCATTTT.

V is TRBV4-2 and J is TRBJ2-3; 10 bases line up with TRBD2. Trimming cost V 4 bases and J 1 base; bases outside gene matches: 8. CDR3 length equals 17 residues. Germline loops: CDR1 LGHNA, CDR2 YNFKEQ. CDR3 region: CASSPLSGTSGTDTQYF. Written as DNA, the CDR3 is TGTGCCAGCAGCCCTCTTTCTGGGACTAGCGGCACAGATACGCAGTATTTT.

Here the CDR3 reads CASSLLRGTSGFSSYEQYF. The CDR3 DNA reads TGTGCCAGCAGCCTACTGCGGGGGACTAGCGGGTTCAGCTCCTACGAGCAGTACTTC. The rearrangement uses TRBV14 and TRBJ2-7; 12 positions match TRBD2. There are 19 residues in the CDR3. J lost 0 bases, V lost 4 bases, and 13 bases had no gene match. Germline CDR1 SGHDN, CDR2 FVKESK.

The table lists this clone with a count of one. The V gene is TRBV30, the J gene TRBJ2-7; the D gene is possibly TRBD2 (6 bases). The CDR3 has 13 residues. Germline CDR1 is GTSNPN and CDR2 is SVGIG (reference sequence). V was shortened by 1 base and J by 3 bases, with 10 bases between the two germline ends. CDR3 sequence: CAWSGVADYEQYF. CDR3 in DNA: TGTGCCTGGAGTGGGGTAGCGGACTACGAGCAGTACTTC.

The chain uses TRBV6-1 and TRBJ1-3; TRBD1 matches at 9 bases. The CDR3 contains 17 residues. Germline values: CDR1 MNHNS, CDR2 SASEGT. V shed 0 bases, J shed 0 bases, and the junction held 3 bases outside the gene matches. CDR3 region: CASSEAGTGHSGNTIYF. The CDR3 nucleotides are TGTGCCAGCAGTGAAGCCGGGACAGGGCACTCTGGAAACACCATATATTTT.

The V gene is TRBV7-6, the J gene TRBJ2-2, with TRBD1 matching 9 bases. Trimming cost V 4 bases and J 5 bases; bases outside gene matches: 8. CDR3 size: 16 residues. Germline CDR1 reads SGHVS; CDR2 reads FNYEAQ. CDR3 sequence: CASSSMTGGGTGELFF. The CDR3 bases are TGTGCCAGCAGCTCGATGACAGGGGGAGGGACCGGGGAGCTGTTTTTT.

V gene TRBV6-5 combines with J gene TRBJ1-4; 7 bases fit TRBD1. V lost 5 bases to trimming and J lost 8 bases; unmatched junction nucleotides: 5. CDR1 and CDR2 (germline): MNHEY, SVGAGI. The CDR3 consists of 13 residues. The CDR3 protein is CASSKQGYEKLFF. CDR3 coding DNA: TGTGCCAGCAGTAAACAGGGGTACGAAAAACTGTTTTTT.